The rows below give T cell receptor beta chains drawn from one sample of a study of T cell repertoires in cytomegalovirus infection. Antigens for these TCRs are unknown. Each CDR3 protein is one row after TCRdb ran MiXCR on the reads. The data show 20,000 to 25,000 distinct CDR3 sequences, approximately 46% seen once. The sample here was CD8+ T cells from cultured PBMCs, taken from culture after CMV antigen stimulation. Receptors were obtained from a human donor in good health (CMV status not recorded). Some clones in this sample may be carry-over from other donors' samples. The CDR3 runs from the conserved cysteine through the conserved F or W. D genes are given only for firm matches. Expanded clones get a size class; other rows say once, few or many, or leave the size out.

cdr3_length j_call clone_size d_call v_call cdr3_aa cdr3_nt
13 TRBJ1-4 few . TRBV12-3/TRBV12-4 CASSPLEEEKLFF TGTGCCAGCAGTCCCCTCGAGGAAGAAAAACTGTTTTTT
13 TRBJ2-5 many . TRBV7-2 CASSTSWVETQYF TGTGCCAGCAGTACAAGCTGGGTGGAGACCCAGTACTTC
14 TRBJ1-2 many TRBD1 TRBV6-2/TRBV6-3 CASSYSGQTYGYTF TGTGCCAGCAGTTACTCGGGACAGACCTATGGCTACACCTTC
13 TRBJ2-7 few . TRBV7-9 CASSLDGTYEQYF TGTGCCAGCAGCTTAGACGGTACCTACGAGCAGTACTTC
15 TRBJ2-7 few . TRBV6-1 CASSETDSPLYEQYF TGTGCCAGCAGTGAAACGGACAGTCCCCTCTACGAGCAGTACTTC
16 TRBJ2-7 few TRBD2 TRBV6-5 CASSPGTSGNSYEQYF TGTGCCAGCAGTCCCGGGACTAGCGGGAACTCCTACGAGCAGTACTTC
18 TRBJ2-7 few TRBD1 TRBV7-4 CASSLIPRPRGISYEQYF TGTGCCAGCAGTTTAATCCCCCGCCCCAGGGGGATCTCCTACGAGCAGTACTTC
13 TRBJ2-7 few . TRBV11-2 CASSSQAGYEQYF TGTGCCAGCAGCTCCCAGGCGGGCTACGAGCAGTACTTC
15 TRBJ1-1 . . TRBV7-2 CASSLSVYDGTEAFF TGTGCCAGCAGCTTATCGGTGTATGATGGCACTGAAGCTTTCTTT
13 TRBJ2-3 . TRBD1 TRBV12-3/TRBV12-4 CASSAQGVDTQYF TGTGCCAGCAGTGCACAGGGGGTAGATACGCAGTATTTT
15 TRBJ1-5 . . TRBV6-5 CASSWSRASNQPQHF TGTGCCAGCAGTTGGAGCAGGGCGAGCAATCAGCCCCAGCATTTT
16 TRBJ2-5 . TRBD1 TRBV7-2 CASSLPRDRDQETQYF TGTGCCAGCAGCCTCCCCCGCGACAGGGACCAAGAGACCCAGTACTTC
14 TRBJ1-1 few . TRBV27 CASSPFGQNTEAFF TGTGCCAGCAGTCCCTTCGGACAGAACACTGAAGCTTTCTTT
15 TRBJ1-1 . . TRBV4-2 CASSLAPDVNTEAFF TGTGCCAGCAGCCTCGCACCGGACGTGAACACTGAAGCTTTCTTT
11 TRBJ2-3 . . TRBV27 CASQSGDTQYF TGTGCCAGCCAAAGCGGAGATACGCAGTATTTT
11 TRBJ2-1 few . TRBV7-9 CASSANNEQFF TGTGCCAGCAGCGCAAATAATGAGCAGTTCTTC
11 TRBJ2-7 . . TRBV7-9 CASSANSEQYF TGTGCCAGCAGCGCCAACAGCGAGCAGTACTTC
13 TRBJ2-5 . . TRBV7-4 CASNGPNQETQYF TGTGCCAGCAACGGACCGAACCAAGAGACCCAGTACTTC
14 TRBJ2-1 . . TRBV19 CASSGAPSYNEQFF TGTGCCAGTAGTGGGGCTCCCTCCTACAATGAGCAGTTCTTC
15 TRBJ2-7 . . TRBV6-5 CASSYSRQTAYEQYF TGTGCCAGCAGTTACTCGAGACAGACCGCCTACGAGCAGTACTTC